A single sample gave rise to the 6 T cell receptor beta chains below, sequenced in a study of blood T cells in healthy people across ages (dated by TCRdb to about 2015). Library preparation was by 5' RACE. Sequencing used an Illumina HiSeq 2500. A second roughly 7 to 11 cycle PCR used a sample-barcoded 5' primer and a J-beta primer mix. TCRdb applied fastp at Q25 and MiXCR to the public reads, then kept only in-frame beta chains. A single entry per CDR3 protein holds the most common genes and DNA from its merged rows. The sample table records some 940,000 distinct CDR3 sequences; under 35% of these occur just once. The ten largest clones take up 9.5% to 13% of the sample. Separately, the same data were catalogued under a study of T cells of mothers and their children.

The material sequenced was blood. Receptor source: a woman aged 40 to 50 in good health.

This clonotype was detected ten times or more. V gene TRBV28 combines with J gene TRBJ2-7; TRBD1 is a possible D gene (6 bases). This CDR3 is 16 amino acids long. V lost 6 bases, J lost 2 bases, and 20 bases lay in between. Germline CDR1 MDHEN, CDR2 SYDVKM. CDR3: CASSIQGTRLPYEQYF. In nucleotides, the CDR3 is TGTGCCAGCAGCATACAGGGCACAAGGTTACCCTACGAGCAGTACTTC.

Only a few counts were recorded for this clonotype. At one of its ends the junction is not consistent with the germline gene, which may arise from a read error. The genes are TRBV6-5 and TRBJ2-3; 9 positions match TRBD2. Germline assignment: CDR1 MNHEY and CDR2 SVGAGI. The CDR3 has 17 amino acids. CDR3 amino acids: CASSYGGGGGGTDAQYF. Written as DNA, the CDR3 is TGTGCCAGCAGTTACGGGGGAGGCGGGGGGGGCACAGATGCGCAGTATTTT.

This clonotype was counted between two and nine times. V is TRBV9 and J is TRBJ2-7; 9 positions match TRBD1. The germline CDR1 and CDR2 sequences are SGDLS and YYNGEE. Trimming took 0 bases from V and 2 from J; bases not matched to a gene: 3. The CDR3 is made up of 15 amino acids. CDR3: CASSVAGTGTYEQYF. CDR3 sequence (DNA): TGTGCCAGCAGCGTAGCCGGGACAGGGACCTACGAGCAGTACTTC.

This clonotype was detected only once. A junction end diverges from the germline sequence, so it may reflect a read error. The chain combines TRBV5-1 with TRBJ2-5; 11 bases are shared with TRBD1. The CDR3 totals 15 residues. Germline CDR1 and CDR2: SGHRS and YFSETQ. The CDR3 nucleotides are TGCACCAGCAGCTTGGAAGGGACAGGGGGAGAGACCCAGTACTTC. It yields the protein CTSSLEGTGGETQYF.

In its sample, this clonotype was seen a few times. The CDR3 here is CATSRDPGGATQYF. CDR3 DNA: TGTGCCACCAGCAGAGACCCCGGAGGGGCTACGCAGTATTTT. V gene TRBV15 combines with J gene TRBJ2-3, with TRBD2 as a possible D gene (6 bases). Germline V lookup: CDR1 LNHNV, CDR2 YYDKDF (reference sequence). Trimming took off 0 bases at V and 8 bases at J, with 12 bases between the two ends. The CDR3 is 14 amino acids.

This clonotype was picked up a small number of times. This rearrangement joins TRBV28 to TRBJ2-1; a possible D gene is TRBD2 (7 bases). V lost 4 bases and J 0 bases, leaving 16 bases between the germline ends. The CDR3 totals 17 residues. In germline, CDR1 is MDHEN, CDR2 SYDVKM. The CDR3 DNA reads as TGTGCCAGCAGTTCCCGTGAGGGGGGGAGCTCCTACAATGAGCAGTTCTTC. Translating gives CASSSREGGSSYNEQFF.